This passage covers 32 T cell receptor beta chains from one sample sequenced in a study of blood T cell repertoires in COVID-19. Some clones are missing from TCRdb's copy, which holds only in-frame ones; the method was immunoSEQ multiplex PCR. The profile shows under 300,000 clones, around 84% of them singletons. The material sequenced was peripheral blood. Every receptor here comes from a woman in her forties who had recovered from COVID-19.

V is TRBV7-9 and J is TRBJ1-2, with D possibly matching TRBD1 (6 bases). The germline CDR1 and CDR2 sequences are SEHNR and FQNEAQ (reference sequence). Deletions cut 4 bases from V and 5 bases from J, with 17 bases between. CDR3 length: 15 residues. As DNA, the CDR3 is TGTGCCAGCAGCTCCGTCGGGACACCGCTTTATGGCTACACCTTC. It translates to CASSSVGTPLYGYTF.

This chain connects TRBV18 to TRBJ2-7; D is possibly TRBD1 (5 bases). Trimming shortened V by 3 bases and J by 6 bases, and 18 bases separated the two germline ends. The germline V gene encodes CDR1 KGHSH and CDR2 LQKENI. This CDR3 is built from 15 residues. The CDR3 loop reads CASSPLDSLRREQYF. CDR3 coding DNA: TGTGCCAGCTCACCTCTCGACAGCTTGAGGCGCGAGCAGTACTTC.

J is TRBJ1-6 and V is TRBV27; D is possibly TRBD1 (6 bases). Trimming pared 1 base from V and 4 bases from J, leaving 14 bases between. The CDR3 covers 17 residues. The germline V gene encodes CDR1 MNHEY and CDR2 SMNVEV (reference sequence). This chain's CDR3 is CASSLFGRDTYNSPLHF. CDR3 DNA: TGTGCCAGCAGTTTATTTGGAAGGGACACGTATAATTCACCCCTCCACTTT.

The genes are TRBV7-6 and TRBJ2-5, with D uncertain. Between the trimmed V and J ends, which lost 1 base and 1 base, there was a span of 7 bases. Germline-derived CDR1 and CDR2 are SGHVS and FNYEAQ. The CDR3 contains 14 residues. In nucleotides, the CDR3 is TGTGCCAGCAGCTTAGGGTACAGCCAAGAGACCCAGTACTTC. This encodes CASSLGYSQETQYF. Full variable domain (rest looked up from reference TRBV7-6 and TRBJ2-5): GAGVSQSPRYKVTKRGQDVALRCDPISGHVSLYWYRQALGQGPEFLTYFNYEAQQDKSGLPNDRFSAERPEGSISTLTIQRTEQRDSAMYRCASSLGYSQETQYFGPGTRLLVL.

V is TRBV18 and J is TRBJ2-2, with TRBD1 as a possible D gene (6 bases). The germline V and J ends were trimmed by 3 bases and 3 bases, with 11 bases remaining between them. The length of the CDR3 is 15 residues. Germline assignment: CDR1 KGHSH and CDR2 LQKENI. The CDR3 nucleotides are TGTGCCAGCTCACCGTCCGGGACACACACCGGGGAGCTGTTTTTT. It yields the protein CASSPSGTHTGELFF.

The chain uses TRBV28 and TRBJ2-3, with 9 nucleotides matching TRBD2. The CDR3 totals 15 residues. The germline V gene has CDR1 MDHEN and CDR2 SYDVKM. V was clipped by 10 bases and J by 2 bases; unmatched bases: 10. DNA for the CDR3: TGTGCCACTAGGCCGGCGGGGGGGAACACAGATACGCAGTATTTT. Amino acid sequence: CATRPAGGNTDTQYF.

This chain links TRBV3-1 (or the pseudogene TRBV3-2) with TRBJ2-7; D possibly corresponds to TRBD1 (5 bases). The germline gives CDR1 LGHDT, CDR2 YNNKEL (reference sequence). Trimming left V 5 bases short and J 1 base short, with 9 bases between. The CDR3 is made up of 13 amino acids. The chain's CDR3 is CASSSGHSYEQYF. In DNA, the CDR3 is TGTGCCAGCAGCTCCGGACATTCCTACGAGCAGTACTTC.

J is TRBJ2-1 and V is TRBV27, with D possibly TRBD1 on 6 matching bases. Germline values: CDR1 MNHEY, CDR2 SMNVEV (reference sequence). CDR3 length: 13 amino acids. Trimming took 2 bases from V and 8 from J, leaving 10 bases between them. The DNA of the CDR3 is TGTGCCAGCAGTTTAACAGGGTTTCATGAGCAGTTCTTC. Amino acid sequence: CASSLTGFHEQFF.

CDR3 loop: CASKGQGNNYGYTF. The CDR3 DNA reads as TGTGCCAGCAAAGGACAGGGGAATAACTATGGCTACACCTTC. V and J are TRBV6-5 and TRBJ1-2; TRBD1 aligns across 9 bases. Trimming at V came to 7 bases and at J to 1 base, leaving 4 bases not matched to a gene. This CDR3 has 14 residues. The germline V gene encodes CDR1 MNHEY and CDR2 SVGAGI.

This clone was observed a handful of times. The V gene is TRBV3-1 (or the pseudogene TRBV3-2), the J gene TRBJ2-5, with TRBD2 matching over 7 bases. J lost 1 base, V lost 5 bases, and 16 bases had no gene match. The CDR3 consists of 18 residues. CDR1 LGHDT and CDR2 YNNKEL come from the germline V gene (reference sequence). CDR3 amino acids: CASSSTGRPGGLQETQYF. CDR3 DNA sequence: TGTGCCAGCAGCTCCACCGGGAGGCCGGGGGGACTCCAAGAGACCCAGTACTTC.

This clone was counted a single time. The gene calls are TRBV30 and TRBJ2-7, with 10 bases aligning to TRBD1. Germline CDR1 and CDR2: GTSNPN and SVGIG (reference sequence). Trimming cost V 7 bases and J 3 bases; bases outside gene matches: 6. CDR3 length equals 13 residues. CDR3 residues: CASERTGGYEQYF. For the CDR3, the DNA is TGTGCCTCGGAGAGGACAGGGGGCTACGAGCAGTACTTC.

The rearrangement uses TRBV7-2 and TRBJ2-5; maybe TRBD1 (5 bases). CDR3 length equals 15 residues. Trimming took 7 bases from V and 6 from J, leaving 21 bases between them. Per germline, CDR1 SGHTA and CDR2 FQGNSA. The CDR3 region is CASTPSGGAAKTQYF. The CDR3 DNA sequence: TGTGCCAGCACCCCAAGTGGTGGGGCCGCAAAGACCCAGTACTTC.

This clone was detected only once. V gene TRBV6-6 combines with J gene TRBJ2-5, with D unclear. Trimming took off 7 bases at V and 5 bases at J, with 8 bases between the two ends. In germline, CDR1 is MNHNY, CDR2 SVGAGI (reference sequence). This CDR3 spans 11 amino acids. CDR3 amino acids: CASKTGETQYF. DNA of the CDR3: TGTGCCAGCAAGACCGGGGAGACCCAGTACTTC.

The genes are TRBV21-1 and TRBJ1-5; the table's D call TRBD1 went unverified against the DNA. TRBV21-1 is described as a pseudogene. The CDR3 loop spans 16 amino acids. This chain's CDR3 is CASSKGTGAFNQPQHF. The CDR3 region has the DNA TGTGCCAGCAGCAAAGGAACAGGGGCCTTCAATCAGCCCCAGCATTTT.

The gene calls are TRBV5-1 and TRBJ2-1; TRBD1 matches 7 bases. V dropped 3 bases and J dropped 0; count of bases not matched to a gene: 6. The CDR3 totals 16 residues. Germline CDR1 reads SGHRS; CDR2 reads YFSETQ. The CDR3 sequence is CASSYGQEYSYNEQFF. The CDR3 DNA sequence: TGCGCCAGCAGCTATGGACAGGAGTACTCCTACAATGAGCAGTTCTTC.

The chain joins TRBV25-1 to TRBJ2-7, with 10 bases matching TRBD1. V shed 3 bases and J 4 bases; nucleotides not matched to a gene: 3. Germline CDR1 is MGHDK and CDR2 is SYGVNS. The CDR3 is 14 amino acids. CDR3 in DNA: TGTGCCAGCAGTGATAGGGACAGGGGATACGAGCAGTACTTC. Its translation is CASSDRDRGYEQYF.

The chain links TRBV19 to TRBJ1-1; perhaps TRBD1 as D (5 bases). Germline CDR1 and CDR2: LNHDA and SQIVND (reference sequence). The CDR3 loop spans 13 amino acids. V was trimmed by 7 bases and J by 4 bases, leaving 13 bases between them. In DNA, the CDR3 is TGTGCCAGTACCCTCCGGGGGATCACTGAAGCTTTCTTT. Translating gives CASTLRGITEAFF.

The genes are TRBV11-2 and TRBJ2-1; the match to TRBD2 covers 11 bases. There are 15 residues in the CDR3. Germline V gene sequence: CDR1 SGHAT, CDR2 FQNNGV. V was clipped by 2 bases and J by 8 bases; unmatched bases: 5. CDR3 sequence: CASSLRLAGRDEQFF. The CDR3 DNA follows: TGTGCCAGCAGCTTAAGACTAGCGGGGCGCGATGAGCAGTTCTTC.

The chain links TRBV10-3 to TRBJ2-2; 9 nucleotides match TRBD2. Germline lookup yields CDR1 ENHRY and CDR2 SYGVKD. Germline trimming cut 10 bases from V and 6 bases from J; bases unmatched to any gene: 12. The CDR3 consists of 15 residues. The CDR3 here is CASSSSGGAAGELFF. The CDR3 region has the DNA TGTGCCAGCTCAAGTAGCGGGGGAGCTGCCGGGGAGCTGTTTTTT.

This clone showed up just a few times. This chain's CDR3 is CSASLRQNTQYF. The CDR3 bases are TGCAGTGCTAGTCTCAGGCAGAATACGCAGTATTTT. The chain is built from TRBV20-1 and TRBJ2-3; D is ambiguous. The CDR3 consists of 12 residues. The V and J ends lost 3 bases and 7 bases respectively, with 11 bases between them. In germline, CDR1 is DFQATT, CDR2 SNEGSKA (reference sequence).

The gene calls are TRBV4-3 and TRBJ1-6; 8 nucleotides align to TRBD1. This CDR3 is built from 20 residues. Germline CDR1 is LGHNA and CDR2 is YSLEER. With 3 bases clipped from V and 2 bases from J, the junction kept 15 bases outside the gene matches. In DNA form, the CDR3 reads TGCGCCAGCAGCCAGAACTTCGGACAGGGCCTAGGGCCCTATAATTCACCCCTCCACTTT. Protein product: CASSQNFGQGLGPYNSPLHF.

This CDR3 is CASSYSGGVDQPQHF. In nucleotides, the CDR3 is TGTGCCAGCAGTTACTCGGGGGGGGTCGATCAGCCCCAGCATTTT. V is TRBV6-5 and J is TRBJ1-5; TRBD1 might be the D (5 bases). CDR3 length: 15 amino acids. V lost 0 bases and J lost 5, with 11 bases in between. The germline V gene has CDR1 MNHEY and CDR2 SVGAGI.

The chain carries TRBV28 and TRBJ2-3, with no clear D. Germline V gives CDR1 MDHEN, CDR2 SYDVKM. This CDR3 region has 15 residues. Trimming pared 3 bases from V and 0 bases from J, leaving 10 bases between. The CDR3 loop is CASSFSYQSTDTQYF. The CDR3 DNA reads as TGTGCCAGCAGTTTTTCGTACCAGAGCACAGATACGCAGTATTTT.

The chain uses TRBV18 and TRBJ2-5, with D maybe TRBD2 (7 bases). The CDR3 extends over 16 amino acids. The V end was cut by 1 base, the J end by 5 bases, with 17 bases between. CDR1 is KGHSH and CDR2 is LQKENI in the germline V gene. The CDR3 loop reads CASSPQGGANGETQYF. The CDR3 nucleotides read TGTGCCAGCTCACCACAGGGGGGGGCCAACGGCGAGACCCAGTACTTC.

The chain uses TRBV9 and TRBJ1-2; D perhaps matches TRBD1 (5 bases). Germline CDR1 SGDLS, CDR2 YYNGEE. The CDR3 runs 15 residues. V lost 4 bases and J 1 base, leaving 14 bases between the germline ends. CDR3 nucleotide sequence: TGTGCCAGCAGCTTCCCGACAGAGTTTAACTATGGCTACACCTTC. Translation: CASSFPTEFNYGYTF.

This sequence joins TRBV2 and TRBJ1-3; TRBD1 might be the D (6 bases). This CDR3 is built from 15 residues. Germline CDR1 is SNHLY and CDR2 is FYNNEI. V gave up 5 bases and J gave up 9 bases, with 20 bases separating them. Here the CDR3 DNA reads TGTGCCAGCAGTCCCCGGGACACCCTCCGAAGCACCATATATTTT. It translates to CASSPRDTLRSTIYF.

J is TRBJ2-7 and V is TRBV7-2, with D possibly TRBD2 on 6 matching bases. Germline V lookup: CDR1 SGHTA, CDR2 FQGNSA. CDR3 length: 16 amino acids. The V end was cut by 1 base, the J end by 0 bases, with 13 bases between. The CDR3: CASSLVPGVSSYEQYF. CDR3 bases: TGTGCCAGCAGCTTAGTTCCGGGGGTTAGCTCCTACGAGCAGTACTTC.

This clone was counted only a few times. The chain employs TRBV6-2 or TRBV6-3 and TRBJ2-2, with TRBD1 identical over 12 bases. V trimming: 6 bases; J trimming: 2 bases; junction bases outside the gene matches: 7. CDR1 is MNHEY and CDR2 is SVGEGT in the germline V gene. This CDR3 spans 17 amino acids. In DNA, the CDR3 is TGTGCCAGCAGCCGCCGGGGACAGGGGGCAAACACCGGGGAGCTGTTTTTT. Translating it yields CASSRRGQGANTGELFF.

V and J are TRBV7-2 and TRBJ2-3; no firm D call. V lost 3 bases and J 1 base, leaving 11 bases between the germline ends. Per the germline V gene, CDR1 is SGHTA and CDR2 is FQGNSA. CDR3 length equals 15 residues. This chain's CDR3 is CASSFNNGGTDTQYF. DNA for the CDR3: TGTGCCAGCAGCTTTAATAACGGTGGCACAGATACGCAGTATTTT. Together with reference TRBV7-2 and TRBJ2-3, the CDR3 gives the full variable domain: GAGVSQSPSNKVTEKGKDVELRCDPISGHTALYWYRQSLGQGLEFLIYFQGNSAPDKSGLPSDRFSAERTGGSVSTLTIQRTQQEDSAVYLCASSFNNGGTDTQYFGPGTRLTVL.

About this clone: This CDR3 is also generated by other DNA sequences in the sample. The chain is built from TRBV9 and TRBJ2-4; 7 positions agree with TRBD2. Trimming cost V 0 bases and J 9 bases; bases outside gene matches: 6. Germline loops: CDR1 SGDLS, CDR2 YYNGEE. CDR3 length: 14 residues. CDR3 nucleotide sequence: TGTGCCAGCAGCGTAGGGACTAGTGGGGGCATTCAGTACTTC. Amino acid sequence: CASSVGTSGGIQYF.

V usage is TRBV6-5 and J usage is TRBJ2-5; 9 bases map to TRBD2. The CDR3 contains 14 residues. Trimming took 5 bases from V and 7 from J; bases not matched to a gene: 8. The germline V gene encodes CDR1 MNHEY and CDR2 SVGAGI. The CDR3 reads CASSRGGGLTTQYF. CDR3 DNA sequence: TGTGCCAGCAGTCGCGGGGGGGGGCTAACGACCCAGTACTTC.

There are a few counts of this clone. The chain has TRBV5-1 and TRBJ1-1; D gene ambiguous. Germline V gene lookup returns CDR1 SGHRS and CDR2 YFSETQ. CDR3 length: 13 residues. Deletions cut 4 bases from V and 6 bases from J, with 13 bases between. The CDR3 nucleotides are TGCGCCAGCAGCCCCCAGGAGGAGGCTGAAGCTTTCTTT. Translation gives CASSPQEEAEAFF.